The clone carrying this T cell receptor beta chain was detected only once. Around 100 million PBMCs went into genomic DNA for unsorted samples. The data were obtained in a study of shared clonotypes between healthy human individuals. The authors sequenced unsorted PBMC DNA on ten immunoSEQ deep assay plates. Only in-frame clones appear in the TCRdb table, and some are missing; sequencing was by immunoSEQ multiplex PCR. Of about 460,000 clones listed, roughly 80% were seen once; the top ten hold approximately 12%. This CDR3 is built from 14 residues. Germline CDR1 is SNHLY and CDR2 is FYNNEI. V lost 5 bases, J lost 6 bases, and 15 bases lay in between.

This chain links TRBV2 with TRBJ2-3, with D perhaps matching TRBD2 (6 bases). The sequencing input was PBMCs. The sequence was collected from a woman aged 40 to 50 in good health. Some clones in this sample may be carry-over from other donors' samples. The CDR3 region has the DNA TGTGCCAGCAGTCCTCTCCCTGGGGGGGATACGCAGTATTTT. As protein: CASSPLPGGDTQYF.